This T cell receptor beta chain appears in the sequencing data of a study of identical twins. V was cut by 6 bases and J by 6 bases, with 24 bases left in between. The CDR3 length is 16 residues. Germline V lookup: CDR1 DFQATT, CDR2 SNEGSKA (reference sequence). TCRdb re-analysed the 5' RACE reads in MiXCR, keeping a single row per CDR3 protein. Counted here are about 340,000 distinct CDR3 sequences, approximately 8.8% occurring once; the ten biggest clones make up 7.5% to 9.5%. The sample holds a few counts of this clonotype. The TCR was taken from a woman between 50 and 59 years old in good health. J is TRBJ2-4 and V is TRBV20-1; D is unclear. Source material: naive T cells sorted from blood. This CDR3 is CSAYQEVPGPGNIQYF. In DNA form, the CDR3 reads TGCAGTGCCTACCAAGAGGTCCCTGGACCCGGAAACATTCAGTACTTC.